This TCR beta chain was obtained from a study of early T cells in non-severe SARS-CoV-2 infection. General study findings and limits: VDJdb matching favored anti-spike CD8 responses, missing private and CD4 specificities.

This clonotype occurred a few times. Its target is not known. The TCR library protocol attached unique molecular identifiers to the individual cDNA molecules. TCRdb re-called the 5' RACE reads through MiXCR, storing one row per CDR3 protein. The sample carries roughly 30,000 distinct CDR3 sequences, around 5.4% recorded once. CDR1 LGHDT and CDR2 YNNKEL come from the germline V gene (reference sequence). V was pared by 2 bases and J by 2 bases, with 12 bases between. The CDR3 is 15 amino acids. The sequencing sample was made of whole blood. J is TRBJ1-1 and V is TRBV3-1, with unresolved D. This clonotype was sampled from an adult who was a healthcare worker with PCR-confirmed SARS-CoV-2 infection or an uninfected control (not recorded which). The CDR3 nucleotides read TGTGCCAGCAGCCAAATACGGGCGGCAAACACTGAAGCTTTCTTT. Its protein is CASSQIRAANTEAFF.